This TCR beta chain was captured by sequencing in a study of shared T cell receptors in the human thymus. Method: immunoSEQ multiplex PCR; TCRdb's copy keeps in-frame clones and lacks some. The sample records hundreds of thousands of clones, 70% to 90% being singletons. Germline-derived CDR1 and CDR2 are LGHNA and YSLEER. Trimming took 5 bases from V and 1 from J, leaving 11 bases between them. The CDR3 has 14 amino acids. The same data also went into a second study, on human thymus T cells.

This TCR was recovered from a boy under two years old with a congenital heart defect. The chain couples TRBV4-3 to TRBJ1-1; a weak D match, TRBD1 (5 bases). The sample was thymocytes. Here the CDR3 DNA reads TGCGCCAGCAGCGCCAGGGATGGGAACACTGAAGCTTTCTTT. As protein: CASSARDGNTEAFF.